This section outlines one TCR beta chain sequence together with its context. These data come from a study of blood T cell repertoires in COVID-19. Study-wide context: Researchers got acute and convalescent COVID-19 samples from the United States, Italy and Spain. Sample material is recorded as cDNA or gDNA derived from T cells, B-cell-depleted T cells, or PBMCs.

The germline V gene has CDR1 SGHRS and CDR2 YFSETQ. J gave up 2 bases and V 4 bases, and 3 bases lay outside the gene matches. This CDR3 comprises 14 residues. As originally analysed: Estimated nucleated cell counts came from reference gene primer amplification. Profiling relied on immunoSEQ multiplex PCR, and the TCRdb table lists in-frame clones only, not all of them. The D gene and trimming were derived from the DNA, and the V and J assignments and clone size from that table. Of over 150,000 clones in the sample, approximately 88% are singletons; the top ten hold less than 3.5%. This clonotype was sampled from a woman aged 60-70 years with acute or convalescent COVID-19. J is TRBJ2-5 and V is TRBV5-1; 9 positions agree with TRBD2. Sequencing was carried out using peripheral blood. The CDR3 nucleotides are TGCGCCAGCAGCAGTAGCGGGGGACAAGAGACCCAGTACTTC. Protein product: CASSSSGGQETQYF.